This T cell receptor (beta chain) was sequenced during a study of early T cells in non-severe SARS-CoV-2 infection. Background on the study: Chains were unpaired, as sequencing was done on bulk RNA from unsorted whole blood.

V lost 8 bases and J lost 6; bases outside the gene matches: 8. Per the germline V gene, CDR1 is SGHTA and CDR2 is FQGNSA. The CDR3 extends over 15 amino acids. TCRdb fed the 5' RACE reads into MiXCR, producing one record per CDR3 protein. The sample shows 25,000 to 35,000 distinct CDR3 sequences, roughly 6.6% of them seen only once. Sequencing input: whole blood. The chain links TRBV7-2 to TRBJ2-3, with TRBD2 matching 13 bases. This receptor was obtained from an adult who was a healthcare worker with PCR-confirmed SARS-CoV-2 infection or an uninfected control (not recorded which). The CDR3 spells CASGTSGGAGDTQYF. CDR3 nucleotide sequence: TGTGCCAGCGGCACTAGCGGGGGGGCAGGGGATACGCAGTATTTT.